Detailed here is one T cell receptor (beta chain). Its antigen remains unknown. Donors gave approximately 9.9 milliliters of peripheral blood apiece. The data derive from a study of blood T cells in healthy people across ages. Study conclusions and caveats: TCR beta diversity tracked closely with naive T cell percentage. Fewer expanded clones and more diversity marked long-lived versus aged donors.

Alongside a J-beta primer mix, a sample-barcoded 5' primer served in a second PCR lasting about 7 to 11 cycles. MiXCR was run by TCRdb on the 5' RACE reads, yielding one entry per CDR3 protein. Of roughly 1.7 million distinct CDR3 sequences in the sample, about 35% were seen once. Trimming left V 3 bases short and J 5 bases short, with 13 bases between. CDR1 and CDR2 from the germline V gene are SGHTA and FQGTGA. There are 14 residues in the CDR3. The chain combines TRBV7-3 with TRBJ1-1; perhaps TRBD1 as D (5 bases). The receptor was isolated from a young woman in good health. Sequenced sample: blood. CDR3 in amino acids: CASSLREGLTEAFF. The CDR3 DNA sequence: TGTGCCAGCAGCTTGAGGGAGGGGTTGACTGAAGCTTTCTTT.